These 8 T cell receptor beta chains were all obtained from the same sample, sequenced in a study of vaccination and CD4 T cells after COVID-19. Indicated treatment: roughly 11-day PBMC culture with coronavirus spike peptide pools or control peptides (ViraFEST assay). For these TCRs, the target antigens are not known. At the Johns Hopkins FTIC core, DNA taken from cultured CD4+ T cells was sequenced by way of the Oncomine TCR Beta short-read assay. TCRdb redid the calling of the PCR reads with MiXCR, one entry per CDR3 protein. This repertoire shows approximately 11,000 distinct CDR3 sequences, 65% to 80% found once; its top ten account for about 13%. The sample was CD4+ T cells from blood, cultured in vitro. These receptors all come from a human donor who had recovered from COVID-19.

The gene calls are TRBV19 and TRBJ1-5; no firm D call. The germline V gene has CDR1 LNHDA and CDR2 SQIVND (reference sequence). The ends were cut back, 3 bases at V and 1 base at J, with 4 bases in the middle. CDR3 length equals 13 residues. CDR3 DNA sequence: TGTGCCAGTAGTATGGCCAGCAATCAGCCCCAGCATTTT. It encodes CASSMASNQPQHF.

V gene TRBV20-1 combines with J gene TRBJ1-2, with D hard to call. The CDR3 sequence is 14 residues long. The V end was cut by 3 bases, the J end by 1 base, with 12 bases between. Germline V gene data show CDR1 as DFQATT and CDR2 as SNEGSKA (reference sequence). CDR3 DNA sequence: TGCAGTGCTAGTTCTTGGCAACTTAACTATGGCTACACCTTC. As protein: CSASSWQLNYGYTF.

This rearrangement joins TRBV7-9 to TRBJ2-6, with D perhaps TRBD2 (6 bases). With 5 bases removed from V and 2 bases from J, the gap between germline ends came to 16 bases. This CDR3 has 17 residues. Germline V lookup: CDR1 SEHNR, CDR2 FQNEAQ (reference sequence). CDR3 sequence (DNA): TGTGCCAGCAGCCGCGGACCCCCGGGAGCTGGGGCCAACGTCCTGACTTTC. Encoded protein: CASSRGPPGAGANVLTF.

The DNA for the CDR3 is TGTGCCAGCGGCCAAGCTGACAGGGGTTACACTGAAGCTTTCTTT. Protein sequence: CASGQADRGYTEAFF. This chain uses TRBV6-1 with TRBJ1-1, with 8 bases fitting TRBD1. Germline V gene data show CDR1 as MNHNS and CDR2 as SASEGT. V lost 8 bases to trimming and J lost 3 bases; unmatched junction nucleotides: 11. CDR3 length equals 15 residues.

This clonotype was picked up one time. CDR3 coding DNA: TGCAGTGCTAGAGAGGGGACCCAGAGCTATGGCTACACCTTC. It encodes CSAREGTQSYGYTF. This chain connects TRBV20-1 to TRBJ1-2; the D gene is possibly TRBD1 (5 bases). Germline V lookup: CDR1 DFQATT, CDR2 SNEGSKA (reference sequence). Trimming pared 0 bases from V and 4 bases from J, leaving 12 bases between. The CDR3 extends over 14 amino acids.

This clonotype was observed a handful of times. The gene calls are TRBV7-6 and TRBJ2-5, with D possibly TRBD1 on 5 matching bases. The CDR3 loop spans 13 amino acids. V was pared by 5 bases and J by 3 bases, with 10 bases between. Germline V lookup: CDR1 SGHVS, CDR2 FNYEAQ. CDR3 nucleotide sequence: TGTGCCAGCAGCCCGGACACGAAAGAGACCCAGTACTTC. It specifies CASSPDTKETQYF.

The rearrangement joins TRBV28 to TRBJ2-5, with D tentatively TRBD2 (6 bases). V shed 4 bases and J shed 0 bases, with 12 bases lying between them. The CDR3 extends over 15 amino acids. Germline CDR1 and CDR2: MDHEN and SYDVKM. The CDR3 protein is CASSWAGPYQETQYF. CDR3 in DNA: TGTGCCAGCAGTTGGGCGGGGCCGTACCAAGAGACCCAGTACTTC.

The chain recombines TRBV27 with TRBJ2-5; D perhaps matches TRBD1 (5 bases). Trimming cost V 4 bases and J 3 bases, with 6 bases left between them. Germline CDR1 is MNHEY and CDR2 is SMNVEV (reference sequence). The CDR3 consists of 12 residues. CDR3 nucleotide sequence: TGTGCCAGCAGTTCCAGGGAAGAGACCCAGTACTTC. Amino acid sequence: CASSSREETQYF.